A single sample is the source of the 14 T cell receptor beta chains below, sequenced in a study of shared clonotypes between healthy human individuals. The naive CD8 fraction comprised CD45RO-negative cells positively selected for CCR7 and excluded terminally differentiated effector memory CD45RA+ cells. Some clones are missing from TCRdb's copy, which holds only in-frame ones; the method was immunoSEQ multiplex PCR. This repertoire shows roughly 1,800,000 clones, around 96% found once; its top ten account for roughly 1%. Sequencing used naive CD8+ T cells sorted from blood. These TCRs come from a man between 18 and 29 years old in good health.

The chain's CDR3 is CASTRTSGGSYTQYF. CDR3 DNA sequence: TGTGCCAGCACTAGGACTAGCGGGGGCTCATATACGCAGTATTTT. This rearrangement joins TRBV27 to TRBJ2-3; TRBD2 aligns across 13 bases. This CDR3 comprises 15 residues. V lost 7 bases to trimming and J lost 7 bases; unmatched junction nucleotides: 8. In germline, CDR1 is MNHEY, CDR2 SMNVEV (reference sequence).

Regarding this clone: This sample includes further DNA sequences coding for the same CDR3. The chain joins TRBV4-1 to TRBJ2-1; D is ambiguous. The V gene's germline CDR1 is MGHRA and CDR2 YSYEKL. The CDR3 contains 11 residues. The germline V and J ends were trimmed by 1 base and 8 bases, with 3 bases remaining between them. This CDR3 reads CASSQVDEQFF. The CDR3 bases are TGCGCCAGCAGCCAAGTAGATGAGCAGTTCTTC.

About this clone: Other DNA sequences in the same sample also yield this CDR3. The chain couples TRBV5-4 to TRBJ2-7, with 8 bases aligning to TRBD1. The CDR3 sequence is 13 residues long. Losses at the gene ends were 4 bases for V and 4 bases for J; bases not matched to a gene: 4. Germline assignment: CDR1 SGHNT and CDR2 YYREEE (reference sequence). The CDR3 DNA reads TGTGCCAGCAGCCCGGACAGGGATTACGAGCAGTACTTC. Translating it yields CASSPDRDYEQYF.

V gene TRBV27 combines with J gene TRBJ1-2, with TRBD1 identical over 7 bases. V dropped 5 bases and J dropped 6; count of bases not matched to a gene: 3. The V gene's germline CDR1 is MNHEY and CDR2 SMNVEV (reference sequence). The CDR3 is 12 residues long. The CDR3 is CASSPGGDGYTF. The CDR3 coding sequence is TGTGCCAGCAGTCCAGGGGGGGATGGCTACACCTTC.

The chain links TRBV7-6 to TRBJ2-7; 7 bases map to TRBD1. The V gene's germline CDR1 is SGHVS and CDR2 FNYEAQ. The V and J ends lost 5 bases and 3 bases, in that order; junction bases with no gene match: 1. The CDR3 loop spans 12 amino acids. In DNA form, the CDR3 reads TGTGCCAGCAGCGCAGGGGGCTACGAGCAGTACTTC. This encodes CASSAGGYEQYF. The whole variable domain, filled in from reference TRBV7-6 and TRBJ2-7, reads GAGVSQSPRYKVTKRGQDVALRCDPISGHVSLYWYRQALGQGPEFLTYFNYEAQQDKSGLPNDRFSAERPEGSISTLTIQRTEQRDSAMYRCASSAGGYEQYFGPGTRLTVT.

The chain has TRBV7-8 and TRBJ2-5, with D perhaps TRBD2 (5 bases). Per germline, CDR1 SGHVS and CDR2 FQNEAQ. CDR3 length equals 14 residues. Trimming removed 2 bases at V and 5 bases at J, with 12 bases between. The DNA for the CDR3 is TGTGCCAGCAGCTTATCTGGACTCGTCGAGACCCAGTACTTC. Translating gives CASSLSGLVETQYF.

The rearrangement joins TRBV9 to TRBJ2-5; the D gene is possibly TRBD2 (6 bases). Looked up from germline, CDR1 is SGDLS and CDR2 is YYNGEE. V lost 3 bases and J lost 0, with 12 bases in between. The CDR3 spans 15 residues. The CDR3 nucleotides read TGTGCCAGCAGCGGGGCGGGGAGCTACCAAGAGACCCAGTACTTC. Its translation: CASSGAGSYQETQYF.

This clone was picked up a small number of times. The CDR3 protein is CALSPLHF. DNA of the CDR3: TGTGCCTTATCACCCCTCCACTTT. The rearrangement uses TRBV21-1 and TRBJ1-6. TRBV21-1 is a recognized pseudogene. This CDR3 has 8 residues.

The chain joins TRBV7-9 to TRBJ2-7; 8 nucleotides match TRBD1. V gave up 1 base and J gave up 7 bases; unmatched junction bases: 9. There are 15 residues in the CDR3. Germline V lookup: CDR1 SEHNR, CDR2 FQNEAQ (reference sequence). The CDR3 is CASSLGTGFFMEQYF. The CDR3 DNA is TGTGCCAGCAGCTTAGGGACAGGGTTCTTTATGGAGCAGTACTTC.

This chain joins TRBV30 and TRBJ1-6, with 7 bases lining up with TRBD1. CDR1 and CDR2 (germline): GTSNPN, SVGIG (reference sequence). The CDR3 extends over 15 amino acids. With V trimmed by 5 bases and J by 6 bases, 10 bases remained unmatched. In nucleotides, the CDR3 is TGTGCCTGGGGGGGACAGCGCGGGATTAATTCACCCCTCCACTTT. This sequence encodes CAWGGQRGINSPLHF.

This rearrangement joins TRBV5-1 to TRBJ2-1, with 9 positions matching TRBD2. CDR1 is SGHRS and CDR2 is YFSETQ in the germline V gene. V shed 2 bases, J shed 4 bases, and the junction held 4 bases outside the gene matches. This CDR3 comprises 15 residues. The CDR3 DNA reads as TGCGCCAGCAGCTTCGAGCGGGGGGCATACAATGAGCAGTTCTTC. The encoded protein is CASSFERGAYNEQFF.

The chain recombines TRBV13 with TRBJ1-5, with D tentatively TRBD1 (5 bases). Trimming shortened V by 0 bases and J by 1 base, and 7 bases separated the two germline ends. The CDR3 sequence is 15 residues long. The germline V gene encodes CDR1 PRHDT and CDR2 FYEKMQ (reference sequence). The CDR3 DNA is TGTGCCAGCAGCTTAGGCGGGGCGAGCAATCAGCCCCAGCATTTT. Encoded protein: CASSLGGASNQPQHF. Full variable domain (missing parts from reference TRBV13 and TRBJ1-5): AAGVIQSPRHLIKEKRETATLKCYPIPRHDTVYWYQQGPGQDPQFLISFYEKMQSDKGSIPDRFSAQQFSDYHSELNMSSLELGDSALYFCASSLGGASNQPQHFGDGTRLSIL.

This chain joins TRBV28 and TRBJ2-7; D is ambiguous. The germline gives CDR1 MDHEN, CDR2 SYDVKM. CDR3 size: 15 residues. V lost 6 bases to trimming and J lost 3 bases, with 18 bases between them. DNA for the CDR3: TGTGCCAGCAGCTCTCCAAAGATGTTGGTCTACGAGCAGTACTTC. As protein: CASSSPKMLVYEQYF. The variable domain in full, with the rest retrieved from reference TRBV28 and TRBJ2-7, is DVKVTQSSRYLVKRTGEKVFLECVQDMDHENMFWYRQDPGLGLRLIYFSYDVKMKEKGDIPEGYSVSREKKERFSLILESASTNQTSMYLCASSSPKMLVYEQYFGPGTRLTVT.

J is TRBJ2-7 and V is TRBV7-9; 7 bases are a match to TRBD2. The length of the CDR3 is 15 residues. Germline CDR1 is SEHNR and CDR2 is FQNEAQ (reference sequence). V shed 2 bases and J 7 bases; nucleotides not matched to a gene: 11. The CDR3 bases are TGTGCCAGCAGCTTACCCGGGGAGGGTTCGTGGGAGCAGTACTTC. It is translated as CASSLPGEGSWEQYF.